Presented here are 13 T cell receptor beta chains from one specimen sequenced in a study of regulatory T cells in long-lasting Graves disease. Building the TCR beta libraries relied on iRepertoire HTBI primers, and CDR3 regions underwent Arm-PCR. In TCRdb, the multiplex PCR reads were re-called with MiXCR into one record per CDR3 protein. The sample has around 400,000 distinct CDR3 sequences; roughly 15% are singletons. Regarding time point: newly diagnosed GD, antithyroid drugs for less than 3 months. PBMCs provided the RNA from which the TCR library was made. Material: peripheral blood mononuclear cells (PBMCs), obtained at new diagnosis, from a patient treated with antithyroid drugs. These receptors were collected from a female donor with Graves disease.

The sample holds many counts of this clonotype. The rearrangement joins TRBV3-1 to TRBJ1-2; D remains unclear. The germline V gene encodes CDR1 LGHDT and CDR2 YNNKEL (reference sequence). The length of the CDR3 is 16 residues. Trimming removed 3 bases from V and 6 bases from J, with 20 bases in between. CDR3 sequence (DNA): TGTGCCAGCAGCCAGGAACCGGGAGCCCCTAGGCATGGCTACACCTTC. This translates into CASSQEPGAPRHGYTF. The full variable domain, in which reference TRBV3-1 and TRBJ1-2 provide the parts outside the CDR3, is DTAVSQTPKYLVTQMGNDKSIKCEQNLGHDTMYWYKQDSKKFLKIMFSYNNKELIINETVPNRFSPKSPDKAHLNLHINSLELGDSAVYFCASSQEPGAPRHGYTFGSGTRLTVV.

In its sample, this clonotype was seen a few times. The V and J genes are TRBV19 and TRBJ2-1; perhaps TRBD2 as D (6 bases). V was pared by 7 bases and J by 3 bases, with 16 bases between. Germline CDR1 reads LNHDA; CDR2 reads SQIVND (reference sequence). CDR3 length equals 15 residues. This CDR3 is CASTRDSDFYNEQFF. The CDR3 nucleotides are TGTGCCAGTACCCGGGACTCGGACTTCTACAATGAGCAGTTCTTC.

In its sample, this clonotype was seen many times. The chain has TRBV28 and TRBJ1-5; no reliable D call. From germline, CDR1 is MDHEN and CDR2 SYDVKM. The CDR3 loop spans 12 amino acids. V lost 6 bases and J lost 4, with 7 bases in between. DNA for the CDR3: TGTGCCAGCAGGGTGGTAAATCAGCCCCAGCATTTT. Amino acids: CASRVVNQPQHF.

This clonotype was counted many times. This CDR3 reads CASSLNLGLAGGIGGELFF. The CDR3 region has the DNA TGTGCCAGCAGCTTAAATCTCGGACTAGCGGGGGGAATCGGCGGGGAGCTGTTTTTT. The chain employs TRBV7-3 and TRBJ2-2, with 14 positions matching TRBD2. In germline, CDR1 is SGHTA, CDR2 FQGTGA. Losses at the gene ends were 1 base for V and 7 bases for J; bases not matched to a gene: 11. This CDR3 contains 19 residues.

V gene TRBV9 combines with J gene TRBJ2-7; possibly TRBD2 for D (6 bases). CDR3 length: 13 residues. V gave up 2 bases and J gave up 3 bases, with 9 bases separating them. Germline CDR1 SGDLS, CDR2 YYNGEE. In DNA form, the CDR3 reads TGTGCCAGCAGCGTCGCGGGAAGCTACGAGCAGTACTTC. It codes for CASSVAGSYEQYF. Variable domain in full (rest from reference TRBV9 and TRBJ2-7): DSGVTQTPKHLITATGQRVTLRCSPRSGDLSVYWYQQSLDQGLQFLIQYYNGEERAKGNILERFSAQQFPDLHSELNLSSLELGDSALYFCASSVAGSYEQYFGPGTRLTVT.

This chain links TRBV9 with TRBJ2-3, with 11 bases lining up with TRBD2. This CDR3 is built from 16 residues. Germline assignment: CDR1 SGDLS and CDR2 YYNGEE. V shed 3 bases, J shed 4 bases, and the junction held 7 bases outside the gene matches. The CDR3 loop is CASSAIAGGGPDTQYF. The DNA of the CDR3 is TGTGCCAGCAGCGCGATAGCGGGAGGGGGGCCAGATACGCAGTATTTT.

In DNA form, the CDR3 reads TGCGCCAGCAGCCAACGATCGGGTGAGCAGTTCTTC. Amino acid sequence: CASSQRSGEQFF. This chain links TRBV4-1 with TRBJ2-1; D is ambiguous. CDR3 length: 12 residues. Per the germline V gene, CDR1 is MGHRA and CDR2 is YSYEKL. Trimming removed 2 bases from V and 9 bases from J, with 8 bases in between.

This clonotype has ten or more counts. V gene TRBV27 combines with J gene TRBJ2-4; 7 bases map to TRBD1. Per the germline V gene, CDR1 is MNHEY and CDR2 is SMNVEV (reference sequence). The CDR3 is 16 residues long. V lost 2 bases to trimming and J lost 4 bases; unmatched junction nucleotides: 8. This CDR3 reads CASSLIRQGRKNIQYF. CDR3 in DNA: TGTGCCAGCAGTTTAATCAGACAGGGTCGGAAAAACATTCAGTACTTC.

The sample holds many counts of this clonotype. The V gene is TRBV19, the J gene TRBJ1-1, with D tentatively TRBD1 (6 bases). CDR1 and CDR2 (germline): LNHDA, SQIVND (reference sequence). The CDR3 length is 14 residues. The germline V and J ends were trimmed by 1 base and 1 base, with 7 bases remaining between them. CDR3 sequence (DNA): TGTGCCAGTAGTATAGGACAGGAGAACACTGAAGCTTTCTTT. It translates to CASSIGQENTEAFF.

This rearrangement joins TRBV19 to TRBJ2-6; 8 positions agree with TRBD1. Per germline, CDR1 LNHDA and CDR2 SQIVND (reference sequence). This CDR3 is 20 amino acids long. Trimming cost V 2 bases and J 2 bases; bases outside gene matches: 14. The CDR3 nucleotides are TGTGCCAGTAGTATAAAACTTGGGGACAGGCCTAGGGCTGGGGCCAACGTCCTGACTTTC. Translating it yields CASSIKLGDRPRAGANVLTF.

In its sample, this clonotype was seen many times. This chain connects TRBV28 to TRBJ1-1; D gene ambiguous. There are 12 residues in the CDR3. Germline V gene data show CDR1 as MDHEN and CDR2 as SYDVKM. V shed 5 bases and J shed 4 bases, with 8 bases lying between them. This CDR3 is CASSPQSTEAFF. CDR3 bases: TGTGCCAGCAGTCCACAAAGCACTGAAGCTTTCTTT.

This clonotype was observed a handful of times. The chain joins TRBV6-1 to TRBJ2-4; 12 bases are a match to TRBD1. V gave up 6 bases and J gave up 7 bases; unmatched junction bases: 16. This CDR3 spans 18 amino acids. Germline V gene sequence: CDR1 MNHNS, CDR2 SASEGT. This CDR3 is CASSLRLRDRGLRNIQYF. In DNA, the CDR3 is TGTGCCAGCAGCCTTAGACTCCGGGACAGGGGGCTTCGGAACATTCAGTACTTC.

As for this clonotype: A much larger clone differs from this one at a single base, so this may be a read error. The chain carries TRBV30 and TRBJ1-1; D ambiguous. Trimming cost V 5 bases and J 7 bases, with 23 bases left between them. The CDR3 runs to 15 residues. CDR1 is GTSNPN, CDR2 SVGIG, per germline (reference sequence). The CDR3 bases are TGTGCCTGGGGCCCCGAACCGTGGAAGGGCAGTGAAGCTTTCTTT. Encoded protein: CAWGPEPWKGSEAFF. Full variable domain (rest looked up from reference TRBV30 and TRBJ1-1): SQTIHQWPATLVQPVGSPLSLECTVEGTSNPNLYWYRQAAGRGLQLLFYSVGIGQISSEVPQNLSASRPQDRQFILSSKKLLLSDSGFYLCAWGPEPWKGSEAFFGQGTRLTVV.